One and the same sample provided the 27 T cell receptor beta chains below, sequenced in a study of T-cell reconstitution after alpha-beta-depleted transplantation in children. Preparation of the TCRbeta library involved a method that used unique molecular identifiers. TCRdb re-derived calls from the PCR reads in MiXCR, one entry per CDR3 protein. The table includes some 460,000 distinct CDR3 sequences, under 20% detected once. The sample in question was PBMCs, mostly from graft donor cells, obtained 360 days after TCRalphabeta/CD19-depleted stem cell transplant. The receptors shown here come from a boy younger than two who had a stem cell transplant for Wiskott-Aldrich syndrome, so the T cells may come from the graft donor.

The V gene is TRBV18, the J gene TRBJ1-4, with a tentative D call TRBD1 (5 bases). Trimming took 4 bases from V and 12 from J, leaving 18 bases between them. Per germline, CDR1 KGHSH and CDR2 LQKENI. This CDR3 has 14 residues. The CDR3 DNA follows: TGTGCCAGCTCACTCGGACGGGGCTATCGGGAACTGTTTTTT. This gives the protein CASSLGRGYRELFF.

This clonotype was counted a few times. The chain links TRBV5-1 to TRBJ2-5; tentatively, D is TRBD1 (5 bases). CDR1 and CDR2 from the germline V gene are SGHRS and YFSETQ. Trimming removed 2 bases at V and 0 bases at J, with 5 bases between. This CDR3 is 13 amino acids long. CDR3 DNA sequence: TGCGCCAGCAGCTTCAGGGACCAAGAGACCCAGTACTTC. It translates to CASSFRDQETQYF.

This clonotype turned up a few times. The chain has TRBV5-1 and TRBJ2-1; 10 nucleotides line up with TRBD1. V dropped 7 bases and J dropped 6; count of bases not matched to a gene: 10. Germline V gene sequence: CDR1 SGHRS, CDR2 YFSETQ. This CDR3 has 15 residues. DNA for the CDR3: TGCGCCAGCCGGCGTCCCGGGACAGGGGTCAATGAGCAGTTCTTC. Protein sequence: CASRRPGTGVNEQFF.

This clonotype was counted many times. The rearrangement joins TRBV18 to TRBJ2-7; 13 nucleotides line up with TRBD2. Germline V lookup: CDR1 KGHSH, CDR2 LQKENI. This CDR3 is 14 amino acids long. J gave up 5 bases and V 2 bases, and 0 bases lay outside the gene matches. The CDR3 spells CASSPGLAGDEQYF. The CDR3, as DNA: TGTGCCAGCTCACCAGGACTAGCGGGGGACGAGCAGTACTTC.

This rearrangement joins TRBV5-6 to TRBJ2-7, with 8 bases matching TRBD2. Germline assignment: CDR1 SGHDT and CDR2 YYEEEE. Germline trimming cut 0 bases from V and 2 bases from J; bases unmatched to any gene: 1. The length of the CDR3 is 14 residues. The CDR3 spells CASSLALAAYEQYF. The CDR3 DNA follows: TGTGCCAGCAGCTTGGCACTAGCGGCCTACGAGCAGTACTTC.

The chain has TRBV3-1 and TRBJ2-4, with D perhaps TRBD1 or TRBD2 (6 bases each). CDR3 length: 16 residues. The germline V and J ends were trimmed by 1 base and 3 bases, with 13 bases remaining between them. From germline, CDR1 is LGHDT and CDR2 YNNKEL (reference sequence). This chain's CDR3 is CASSQGRGVDKNIQYF. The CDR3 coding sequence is TGTGCCAGCAGCCAAGGAAGGGGGGTTGACAAAAACATTCAGTACTTC.

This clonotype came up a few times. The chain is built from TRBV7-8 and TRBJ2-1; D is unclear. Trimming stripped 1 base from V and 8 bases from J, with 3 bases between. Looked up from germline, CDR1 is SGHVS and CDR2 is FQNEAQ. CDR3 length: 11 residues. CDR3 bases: TGTGCCAGCAGCTTAGACTATGAGCAGTTCTTC. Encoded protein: CASSLDYEQFF. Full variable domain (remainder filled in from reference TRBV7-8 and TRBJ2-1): GAGVSQSPRYKVAKRGQDVALRCDPISGHVSLFWYQQALGQGPEFLTYFQNEAQLDKSGLPSDRFFAERPEGSVSTLKIQRTQQEDSAVYLCASSLDYEQFFGPGTRLTVL.

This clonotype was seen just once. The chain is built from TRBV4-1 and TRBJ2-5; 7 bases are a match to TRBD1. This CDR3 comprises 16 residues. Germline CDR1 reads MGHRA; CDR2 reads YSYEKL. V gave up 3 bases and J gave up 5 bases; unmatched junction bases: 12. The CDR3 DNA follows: TGCGCCAGCAGCCATCACCCACGACAGGGATGGGAGACCCAGTACTTC. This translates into CASSHHPRQGWETQYF.

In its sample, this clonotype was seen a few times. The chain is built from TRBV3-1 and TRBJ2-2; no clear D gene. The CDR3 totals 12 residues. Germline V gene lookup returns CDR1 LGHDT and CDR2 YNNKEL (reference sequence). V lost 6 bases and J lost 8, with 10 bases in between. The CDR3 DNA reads TGTGCCAGCAGGCCAGGTCAGGGGGAGCTGTTTTTT. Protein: CASRPGQGELFF.

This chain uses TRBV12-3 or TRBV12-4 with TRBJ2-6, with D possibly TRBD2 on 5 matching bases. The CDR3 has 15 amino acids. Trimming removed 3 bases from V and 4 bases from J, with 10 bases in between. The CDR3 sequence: CASSFLGGGANVLTF. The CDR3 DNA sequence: TGTGCCAGCAGTTTCTTAGGAGGAGGGGCCAACGTCCTGACTTTC.

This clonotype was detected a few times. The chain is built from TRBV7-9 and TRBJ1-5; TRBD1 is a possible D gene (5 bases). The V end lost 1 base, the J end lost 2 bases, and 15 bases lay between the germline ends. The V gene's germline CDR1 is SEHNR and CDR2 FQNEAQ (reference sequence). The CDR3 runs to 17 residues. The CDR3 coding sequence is TGTGCCAGCAGCTTAGATTGGGCAGGGAAGGGCAATCAGCCCCAGCATTTT. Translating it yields CASSLDWAGKGNQPQHF.

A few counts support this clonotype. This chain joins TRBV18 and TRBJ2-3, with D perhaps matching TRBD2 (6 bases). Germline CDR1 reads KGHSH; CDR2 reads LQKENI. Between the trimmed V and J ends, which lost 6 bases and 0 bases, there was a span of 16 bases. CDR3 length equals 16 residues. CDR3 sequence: CASSRTGTSSTDTQYF. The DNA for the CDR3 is TGTGCCAGCTCTCGAACCGGGACTTCTAGCACAGATACGCAGTATTTT.

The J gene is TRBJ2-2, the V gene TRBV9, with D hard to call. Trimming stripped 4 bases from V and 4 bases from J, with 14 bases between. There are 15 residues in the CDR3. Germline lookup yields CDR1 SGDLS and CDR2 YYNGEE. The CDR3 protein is CASSIGPEGTGELFF. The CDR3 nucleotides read TGTGCCAGCAGCATCGGCCCCGAAGGCACCGGGGAGCTGTTTTTT. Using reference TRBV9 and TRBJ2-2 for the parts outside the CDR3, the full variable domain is DSGVTQTPKHLITATGQRVTLRCSPRSGDLSVYWYQQSLDQGLQFLIQYYNGEERAKGNILERFSAQQFPDLHSELNLSSLELGDSALYFCASSIGPEGTGELFFGEGSRLTVL.

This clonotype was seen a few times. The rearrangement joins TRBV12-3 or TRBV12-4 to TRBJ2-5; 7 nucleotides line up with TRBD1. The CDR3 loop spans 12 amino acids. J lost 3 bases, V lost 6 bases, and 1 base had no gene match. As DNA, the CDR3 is TGTGCCAGCAGGACAGGGAAAGAGACCCAGTACTTC. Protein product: CASRTGKETQYF.

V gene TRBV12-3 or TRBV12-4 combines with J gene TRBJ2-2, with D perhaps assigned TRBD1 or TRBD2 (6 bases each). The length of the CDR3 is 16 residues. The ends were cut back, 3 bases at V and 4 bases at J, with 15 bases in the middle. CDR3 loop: CASSLARGARTGELFF. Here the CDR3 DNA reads TGTGCCAGCAGTTTGGCGAGGGGGGCGCGCACCGGGGAGCTGTTTTTT.

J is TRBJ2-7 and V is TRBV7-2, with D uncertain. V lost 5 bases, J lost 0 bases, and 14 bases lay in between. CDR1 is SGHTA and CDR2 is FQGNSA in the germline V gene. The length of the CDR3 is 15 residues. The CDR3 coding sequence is TGTGCCAGCAGCCCCCTAGTCCGGAGCTCCTACGAGCAGTACTTC. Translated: CASSPLVRSSYEQYF.

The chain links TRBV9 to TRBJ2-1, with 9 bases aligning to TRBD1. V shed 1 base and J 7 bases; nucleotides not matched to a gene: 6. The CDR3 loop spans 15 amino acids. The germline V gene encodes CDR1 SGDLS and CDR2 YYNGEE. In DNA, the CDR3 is TGTGCCAGCAGCGTAAGGGGACAGGGTTGGAATGAGCAGTTCTTC. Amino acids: CASSVRGQGWNEQFF.

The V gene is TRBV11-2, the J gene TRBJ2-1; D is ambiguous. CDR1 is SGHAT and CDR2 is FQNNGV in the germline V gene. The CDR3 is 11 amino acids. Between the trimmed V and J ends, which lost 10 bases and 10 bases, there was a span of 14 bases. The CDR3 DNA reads TGTGCCACCGGGCGACTGGGCGAGCAGTTCTTC. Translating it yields CATGRLGEQFF.

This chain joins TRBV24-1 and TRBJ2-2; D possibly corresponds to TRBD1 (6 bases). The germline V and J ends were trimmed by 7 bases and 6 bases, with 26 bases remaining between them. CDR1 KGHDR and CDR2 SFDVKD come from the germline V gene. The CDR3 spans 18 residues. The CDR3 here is CATSPSAARDMRAGELFF. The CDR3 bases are TGTGCCACCAGCCCCAGTGCGGCCCGGGACATGAGAGCCGGGGAGCTGTTTTTT.

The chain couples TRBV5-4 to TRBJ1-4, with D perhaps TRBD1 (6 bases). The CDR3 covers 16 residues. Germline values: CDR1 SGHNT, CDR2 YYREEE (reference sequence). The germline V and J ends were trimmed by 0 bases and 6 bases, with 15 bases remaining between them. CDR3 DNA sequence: TGTGCCAGCAGCTTGGCTGGACAGCGGGCCTATGAAAAACTGTTTTTT. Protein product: CASSLAGQRAYEKLFF.

DNA of the CDR3: TGTGCCTGGAGTCAGACAAGCACAGATACGCAGTATTTT. Residues: CAWSQTSTDTQYF. The V gene is TRBV30, the J gene TRBJ2-3; no clear D gene. This CDR3 is 13 amino acids long. Trimming cost V 2 bases and J 0 bases, with 6 bases left between them. Germline V gives CDR1 GTSNPN, CDR2 SVGIG (reference sequence).

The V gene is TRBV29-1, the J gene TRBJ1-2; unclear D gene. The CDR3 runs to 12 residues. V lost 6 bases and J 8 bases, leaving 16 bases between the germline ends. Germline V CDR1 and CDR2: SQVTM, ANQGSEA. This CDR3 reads CSVTTRKEGYTF. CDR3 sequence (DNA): TGCAGCGTCACGACTCGGAAAGAGGGCTACACCTTC.

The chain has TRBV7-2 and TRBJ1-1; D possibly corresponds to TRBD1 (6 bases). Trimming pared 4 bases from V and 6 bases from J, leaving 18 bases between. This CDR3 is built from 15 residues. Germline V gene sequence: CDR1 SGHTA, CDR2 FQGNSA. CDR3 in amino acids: CASSSRGGGVSEAFF. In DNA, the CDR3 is TGTGCCAGCAGCTCCCGGGGAGGGGGGGTATCTGAAGCTTTCTTT.

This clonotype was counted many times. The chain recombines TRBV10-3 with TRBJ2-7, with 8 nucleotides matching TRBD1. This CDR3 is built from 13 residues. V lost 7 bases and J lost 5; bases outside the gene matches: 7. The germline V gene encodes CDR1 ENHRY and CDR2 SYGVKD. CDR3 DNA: TGTGCCATCAAAGGGACAGGTACCCACGAGCAGTACTTC. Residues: CAIKGTGTHEQYF.

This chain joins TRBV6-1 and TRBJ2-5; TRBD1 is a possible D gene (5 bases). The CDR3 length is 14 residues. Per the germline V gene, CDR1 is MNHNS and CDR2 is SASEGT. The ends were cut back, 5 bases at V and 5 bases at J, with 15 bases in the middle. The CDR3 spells CASSPTRSGETQYF. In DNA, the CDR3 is TGTGCCAGCAGTCCTACACGGTCAGGGGAGACCCAGTACTTC.

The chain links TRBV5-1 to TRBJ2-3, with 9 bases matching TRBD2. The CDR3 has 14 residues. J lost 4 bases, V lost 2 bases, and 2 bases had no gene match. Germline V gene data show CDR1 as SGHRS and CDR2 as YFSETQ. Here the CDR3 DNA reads TGCGCCAGCAGCTTCGGCGGGAGGGCAGATACGCAGTATTTT. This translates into CASSFGGRADTQYF.

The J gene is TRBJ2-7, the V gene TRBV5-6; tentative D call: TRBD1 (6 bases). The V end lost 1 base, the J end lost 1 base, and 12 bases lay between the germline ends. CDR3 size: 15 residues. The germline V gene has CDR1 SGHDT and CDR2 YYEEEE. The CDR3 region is CASSLRLDRSYEQYF. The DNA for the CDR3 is TGTGCCAGCAGCTTGAGGCTAGACAGGTCCTACGAGCAGTACTTC.